This TCR beta chain comes out of a study of control samples from healthy donors and cancer patients. This clone was seen only a few times. Repertoires were generated with immunoSEQ multiplex PCR, while TCRdb's copy carries only in-frame clones and drops some. The sample includes over 75,000 clones, almost 85% of them seen just once. Sequencing was carried out using blood. The origin of this receptor is a man aged 55-75 years in good health.

In DNA form, the CDR3 reads TGTGCCAGCAGCCAAGATACCATCCTAGTCGACTCCTACGAGCAGTACTTC. This encodes CASSQDTILVDSYEQYF. The V gene is TRBV4-2, the J gene TRBJ2-7; unclear D gene. The CDR3 loop spans 17 amino acids. The germline CDR1 and CDR2 sequences are LGHNA and YNFKEQ. Between the trimmed V and J ends, which lost 0 bases and 0 bases, there was a span of 15 bases.